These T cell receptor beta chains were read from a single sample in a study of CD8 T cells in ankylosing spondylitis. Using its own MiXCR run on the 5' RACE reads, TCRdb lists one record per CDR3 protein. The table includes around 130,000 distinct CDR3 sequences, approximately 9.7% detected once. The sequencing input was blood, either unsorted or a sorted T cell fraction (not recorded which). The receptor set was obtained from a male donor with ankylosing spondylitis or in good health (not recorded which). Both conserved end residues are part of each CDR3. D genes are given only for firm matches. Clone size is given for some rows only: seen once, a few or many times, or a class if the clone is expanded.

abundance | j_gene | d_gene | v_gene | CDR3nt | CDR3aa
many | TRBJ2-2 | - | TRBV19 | TGTGCCAGTAGTGGAGGGGTAGCTGCGACGTCCGGGGAGCTGTTTTTT | CASSGGVAATSGELFF
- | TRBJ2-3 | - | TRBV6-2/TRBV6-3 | TGTGCCAGCAACGAAGGGCGGGTTTCCACAGATACGCAGTATTTT | CASNEGRVSTDTQYF
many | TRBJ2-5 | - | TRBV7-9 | TGTGCCAGCAGCCAAGAAGAGACCCAGTACTTC | CASSQEETQYF
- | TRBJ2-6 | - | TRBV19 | TGTGCCAGTAGTCGACAGTATGCCAACTCTGGGGCCAACGTCCTGACTTTC | CASSRQYANSGANVLTF
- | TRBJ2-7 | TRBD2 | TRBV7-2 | TGTGCCAGCAGCTCCTATGGGGCGGGAGTCGGGTACGAGCAGTACTTC | CASSSYGAGVGYEQYF
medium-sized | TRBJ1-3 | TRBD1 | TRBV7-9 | TGTGCCAGCAGCAAACAGGGGGCTTCTGGAAACACCATATATTTT | CASSKQGASGNTIYF
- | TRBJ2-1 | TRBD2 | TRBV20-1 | TGCAACTCGACTAGCGGACATTGGAATGAGCAGTTCTTC | CNSTSGHWNEQFF
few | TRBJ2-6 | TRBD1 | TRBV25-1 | TGTGCCAGCAGGCCGGGACAGGGAAACTCTGGGGCCAACGTCCTGACTTTC | CASRPGQGNSGANVLTF
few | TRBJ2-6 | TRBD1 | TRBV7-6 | TGTGCCAGCAGCTTAGGACCGGCAGGGGGCTCTGGGGCCAACGTCCTGACTTTC | CASSLGPAGGSGANVLTF
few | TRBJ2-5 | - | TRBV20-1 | TGCAGTGAGGGATTCCAAGAGACCCAGTACTTC | CSEGFQETQYF
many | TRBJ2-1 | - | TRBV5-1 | TGCGCCAGCAGCTTGGCCCTCGAAATTAACAATGAGCAGTTCTTC | CASSLALEINNEQFF
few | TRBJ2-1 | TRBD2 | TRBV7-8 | TGTGCCAGCAGCTTATGGAGTCCAGGACTAGCGGCCAATGAGCAGTTCTTC | CASSLWSPGLAANEQFF
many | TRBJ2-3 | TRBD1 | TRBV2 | TGTGCCGGATCGGACAGGCACTATAGCACAGATACGCAGTATTTT | CAGSDRHYSTDTQYF
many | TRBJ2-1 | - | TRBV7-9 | TGTGCCAGCAGCTTAGCGGCCGGGTTTGAACACAATGAGCAGTTCTTC | CASSLAAGFEHNEQFF
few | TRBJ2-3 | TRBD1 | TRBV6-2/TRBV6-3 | TGTGCCAGCAGTAGGGACAGGGGCACAGATACGCAGTATTTT | CASSRDRGTDTQYF
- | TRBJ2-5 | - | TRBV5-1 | TGCGCCAGCAGATGGCCCGGACTCCAAGAGACCCAGTACTTC | CASRWPGLQETQYF
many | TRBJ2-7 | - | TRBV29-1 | TGCAGCGTTGGAGGAGGGGCTTTGGATTTTTATAAGCAGTACTTC | CSVGGGALDFYKQYF
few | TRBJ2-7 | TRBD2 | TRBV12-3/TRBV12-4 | TGTGCCAGCAGACAGGGGACTAGCGGATTCTACGAGCAGTACTTC | CASRQGTSGFYEQYF
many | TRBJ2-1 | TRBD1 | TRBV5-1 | TGCGCCAGCAGCTTGGGACAGGGCGGTTTTGAGCAGTTCTTC | CASSLGQGGFEQFF
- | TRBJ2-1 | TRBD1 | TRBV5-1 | TGCGCCAGCAGCTTGGACCAGGGGGCGGGGAATGAGCAGTTCTTC | CASSLDQGAGNEQFF
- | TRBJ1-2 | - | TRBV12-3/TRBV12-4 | TGTGCCAGCCTCACAGACTCTAACTATGGCTACACCTTC | CASLTDSNYGYTF
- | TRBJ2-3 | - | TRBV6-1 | TGTGCCAGCGGTGGGATAAACACAGATACGGAGTATTTT | CASGGINTDTEYF
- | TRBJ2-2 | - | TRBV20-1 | TGCAGTGCTAGCGTAACTGGGACCGGGGAGCTGTTTTTT | CSASVTGTGELFF
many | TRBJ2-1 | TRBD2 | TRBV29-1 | TGCAGCGTGGATCCTAGCGGGAGTCGGTATGAGCAGTTCTTC | CSVDPSGSRYEQFF
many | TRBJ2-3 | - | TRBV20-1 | TGCAGTGCCACCGGCCTTAGCACAGATACGCAGTATTTT | CSATGLSTDTQYF
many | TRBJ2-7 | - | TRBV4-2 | TGTGCCAGCAGCCAAGAACCCACGGTAGGGGAGCAGTACTTC | CASSQEPTVGEQYF
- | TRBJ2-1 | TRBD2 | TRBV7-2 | TGTGCCAGCAGCTTAGTTGGCGGGAGATCGGATGAGCAGTTCTTC | CASSLVGGRSDEQFF
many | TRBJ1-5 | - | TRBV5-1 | TGCGCCAGCAGCTTGGGTGGGGGAACTCAGCCCCAGCATTTT | CASSLGGGTQPQHF
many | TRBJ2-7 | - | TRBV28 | TGTGCCAGCACCGGGACGGATTCCTACGAGCAGTACTTC | CASTGTDSYEQYF
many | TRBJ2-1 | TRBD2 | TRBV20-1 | TGCAGTGCTAGAGATAGGGCGGGAGTAAAGAGCAATGAGCAGTTCTTC | CSARDRAGVKSNEQFF
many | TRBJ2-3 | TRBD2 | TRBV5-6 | TGTGCCAGCAGCTTGTACCGGGAGGGCCCGACAGATACGCAGTATTTT | CASSLYREGPTDTQYF
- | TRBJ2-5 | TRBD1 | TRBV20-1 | TGCAGTGCTGGCCGGGACAGGGATAGGGAGACCCAGTACTTC | CSAGRDRDRETQYF
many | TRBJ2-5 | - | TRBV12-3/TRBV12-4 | TGTGCCAGCAGTATGAAAGAGACCCAGTACTTC | CASSMKETQYF
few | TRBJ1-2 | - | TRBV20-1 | TGCAGTGCTAGAGCCCAAAAGACGGGACTAAGAGATGGCTACACCTTC | CSARAQKTGLRDGYTF
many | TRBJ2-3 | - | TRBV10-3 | TGTGCCATCAGTGACCGATCCACAGATACGCAGTATTTT | CAISDRSTDTQYF
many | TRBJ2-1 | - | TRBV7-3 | TGTGCCAGCAGCCGCAACGCAGGGGGACTCAACAATGAGCAGTTCTTC | CASSRNAGGLNNEQFF
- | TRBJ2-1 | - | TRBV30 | TGTGCCTGGAGTTCCCCCCAGCGGGTCTACAATGAGCAGTTCTTC | CAWSSPQRVYNEQFF
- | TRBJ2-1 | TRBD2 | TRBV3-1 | TGTGCCAGCAGCCAAGATCTTGCTAGCGGATACAATGAGCAGTTCTTC | CASSQDLASGYNEQFF
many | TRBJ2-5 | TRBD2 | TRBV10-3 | TGTGCCATCGGTGCGAGCGGGAGGCAAGAGACCCAGTACTTC | CAIGASGRQETQYF
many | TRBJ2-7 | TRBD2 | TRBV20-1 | TGCAGTGCCAACGGACTAGCGGCCTACGAGCAGTACTTC | CSANGLAAYEQYF
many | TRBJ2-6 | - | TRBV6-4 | TGTGCCAGCAGTGGCTATGGGTCTGGGGCCAACGTCCTGACTTTC | CASSGYGSGANVLTF
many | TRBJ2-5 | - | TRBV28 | TGTGCCAGCAGTTCCGTGAGCCGTCGGACCCAGTACTTC | CASSSVSRRTQYF
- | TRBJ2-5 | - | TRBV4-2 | TGTGCCAGCAGCCAAAAGCCCCAAGAGACCCAGTACTTC | CASSQKPQETQYF
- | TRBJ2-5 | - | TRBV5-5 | TGTGCCAGCAGCGGCGGGACTTTACAAGAGACCCAGTACTTC | CASSGGTLQETQYF
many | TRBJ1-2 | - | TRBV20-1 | TGCAGTGCTAGACCGGCTGGTAGCTATGGCTACACCTTC | CSARPAGSYGYTF